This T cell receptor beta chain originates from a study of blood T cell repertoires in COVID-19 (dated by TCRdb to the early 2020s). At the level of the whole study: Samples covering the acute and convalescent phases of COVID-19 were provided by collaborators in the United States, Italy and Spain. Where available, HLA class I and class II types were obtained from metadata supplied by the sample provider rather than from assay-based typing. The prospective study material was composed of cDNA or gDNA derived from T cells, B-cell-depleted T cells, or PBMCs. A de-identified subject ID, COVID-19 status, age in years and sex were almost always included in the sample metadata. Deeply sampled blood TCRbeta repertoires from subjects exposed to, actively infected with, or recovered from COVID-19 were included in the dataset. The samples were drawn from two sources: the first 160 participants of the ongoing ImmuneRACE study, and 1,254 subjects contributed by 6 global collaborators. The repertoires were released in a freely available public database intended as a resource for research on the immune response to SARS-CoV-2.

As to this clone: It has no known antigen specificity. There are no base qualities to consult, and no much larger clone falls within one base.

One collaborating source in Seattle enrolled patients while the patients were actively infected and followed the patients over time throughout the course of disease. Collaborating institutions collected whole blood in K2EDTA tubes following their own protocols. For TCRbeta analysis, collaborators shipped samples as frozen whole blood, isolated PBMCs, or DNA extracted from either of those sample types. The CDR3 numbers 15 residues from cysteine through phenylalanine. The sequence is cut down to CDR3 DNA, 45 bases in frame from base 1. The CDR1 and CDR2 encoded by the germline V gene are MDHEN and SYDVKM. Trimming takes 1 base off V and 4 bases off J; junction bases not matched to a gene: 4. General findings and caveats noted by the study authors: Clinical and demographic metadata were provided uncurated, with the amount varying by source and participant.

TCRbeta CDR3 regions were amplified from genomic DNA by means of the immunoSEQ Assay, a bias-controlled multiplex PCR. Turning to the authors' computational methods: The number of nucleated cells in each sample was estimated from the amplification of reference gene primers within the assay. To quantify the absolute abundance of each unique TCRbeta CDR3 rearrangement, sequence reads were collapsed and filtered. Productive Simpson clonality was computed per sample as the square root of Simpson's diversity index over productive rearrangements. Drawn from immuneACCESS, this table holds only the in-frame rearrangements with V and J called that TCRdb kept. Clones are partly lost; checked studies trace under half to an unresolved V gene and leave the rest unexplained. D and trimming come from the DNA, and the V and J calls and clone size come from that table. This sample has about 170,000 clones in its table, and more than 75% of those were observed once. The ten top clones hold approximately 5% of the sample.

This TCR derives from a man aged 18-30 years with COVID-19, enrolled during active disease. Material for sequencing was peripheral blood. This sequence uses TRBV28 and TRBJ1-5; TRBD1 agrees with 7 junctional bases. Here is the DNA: TGTGCCAGCAGTTTATCTTCGGACAGGAATCAGCCCCAGCATTTT. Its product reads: CASSLSSDRNQPQHF.